The source of this TCR beta chain is a study of chemoradiotherapy in HPV16-positive cancers. Study-wide findings and caveats: HPV-responsive T-cell expansion during chemoradiotherapy was linked to improved recurrence-free survival in HPV16-positive patients.

Profiling relied on immunoSEQ multiplex PCR, and the TCRdb table lists in-frame clones only, not all of them. The repertoire has roughly 400 clones, 85% to 90% of them found once; the top ten carry approximately 5.3%. This clone showed up just once. Its target is not known. The CDR3 is 18 amino acids. Trimming stripped 4 bases from V and 0 bases from J, with 17 bases between. Germline V CDR1 and CDR2: SGHRS, YFSETQ. The gene calls are TRBV5-1 and TRBJ1-6, with a possible D match to TRBD1 (5 bases). The TCR comes from a human donor with HPV-associated anogenital cancer. Specimen: tumor tissue, collected from a patient who underwent chemoradiotherapy. CDR3 residues: CASSREGVDSSYNSPLHF. The CDR3 nucleotides are TGCGCCAGCAGCCGGGAGGGTGTTGACAGCTCCTATAATTCACCCCTCCACTTT.